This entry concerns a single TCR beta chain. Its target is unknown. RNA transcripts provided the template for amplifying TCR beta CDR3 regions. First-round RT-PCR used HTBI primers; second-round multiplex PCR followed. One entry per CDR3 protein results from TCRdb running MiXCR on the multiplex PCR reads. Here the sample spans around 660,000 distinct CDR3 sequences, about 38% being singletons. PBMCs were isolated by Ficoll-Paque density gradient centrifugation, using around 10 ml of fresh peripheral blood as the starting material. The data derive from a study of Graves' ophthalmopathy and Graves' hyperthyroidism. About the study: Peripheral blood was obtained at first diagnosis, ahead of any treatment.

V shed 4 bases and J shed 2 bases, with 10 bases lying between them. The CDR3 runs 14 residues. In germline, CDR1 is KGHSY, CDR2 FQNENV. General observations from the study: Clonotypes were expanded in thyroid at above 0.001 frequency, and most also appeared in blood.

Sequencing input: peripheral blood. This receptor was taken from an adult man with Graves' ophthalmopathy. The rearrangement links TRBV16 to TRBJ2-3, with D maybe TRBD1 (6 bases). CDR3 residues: CASSRTGHTDTQYF. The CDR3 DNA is TGTGCCAGCAGCCGCACAGGGCACACAGATACGCAGTATTTT.